Below, 18 T cell receptor beta chains from the same sample are listed, as sequenced in a study of blood T cell repertoires in COVID-19. The table came from immunoSEQ multiplex PCR; TCRdb's copy has only in-frame clones and leaves some out. The sample lists nearly 45,000 clones, approximately 87% occurring once. The sequencing sample was made of peripheral blood. The receptors here all came from a middle-aged man with COVID-19, enrolled during active disease.

The V gene is TRBV11-3, the J gene TRBJ2-2, with D hard to call. The CDR3 is made up of 12 amino acids. Germline V gene data show CDR1 as SGHNT and CDR2 as YENEEA. Trimming took off 5 bases at V and 5 bases at J, with 6 bases between the two ends. The CDR3, as DNA: TGTGCCAGCAGCGTCAGGACCGGGGAGCTGTTTTTT. Amino acid sequence: CASSVRTGELFF.

The V call is TRBV7-3, the J call TRBJ1-1; TRBD1 matches 9 bases. V lost 5 bases and J lost 4; bases outside the gene matches: 8. This CDR3 is 15 amino acids long. The germline V gene has CDR1 SGHTA and CDR2 FQGTGA. CDR3 sequence reads: CASSRGQGTLTEAFF. The CDR3 DNA reads TGTGCCAGCAGCCGCGGACAGGGGACCCTCACTGAAGCTTTCTTT.

This clone has just a few counts. This chain uses TRBV11-2 with TRBJ2-7; no definite D call. The V and J ends lost 0 bases and 0 bases respectively, with 6 bases between them. Germline V lookup: CDR1 SGHAT, CDR2 FQNNGV. This CDR3 is 14 amino acids long. CDR3 DNA: TGTGCCAGCAGCTTAGACCAGGTCTCCTACGAGCAGTACTTC. Translating gives CASSLDQVSYEQYF.

The chain uses TRBV29-1 and TRBJ2-1; 11 bases align to TRBD2. Germline V gene sequence: CDR1 SQVTM, CDR2 ANQGSEA. The CDR3 sequence is 15 residues long. The junction had 9 bases not matched to a gene; V was cut back by 6 bases and J by 5 bases. CDR3 DNA sequence: TGCAGCGTCGAGGGACTAGCGGTCACACACAATGAGCAGTTCTTC. Its protein product is CSVEGLAVTHNEQFF.

The V call is TRBV11-2, the J call TRBJ1-2; 9 positions match TRBD1. The CDR3 has 13 amino acids. The V gene end was trimmed by 5 bases and the J gene end by 3 bases; junction bases not matched to a gene: 1. CDR1 SGHAT and CDR2 FQNNGV come from the germline V gene. The CDR3 protein is CASSRDRDYGYTF. CDR3 DNA: TGTGCCAGCAGCCGGGACAGGGACTATGGCTACACCTTC.

V usage is TRBV2 and J usage is TRBJ1-2, with unresolved D. The CDR3 is made up of 14 amino acids. The germline CDR1 and CDR2 sequences are SNHLY and FYNNEI. Trimming stripped 4 bases from V and 5 bases from J, with 14 bases between. CDR3 loop: CASSVTDSQYGYTF. As DNA, the CDR3 is TGTGCCAGCAGTGTTACTGATAGCCAATATGGCTACACCTTC. Full variable domain (outside the CDR3, taken from reference TRBV2 and TRBJ1-2): EPEVTQTPSHQVTQMGQEVILRCVPISNHLYFYWYRQILGQKVEFLVSFYNNEISEKSEIFDDQFSVERPDGSNFTLKIRSTKLEDSAMYFCASSVTDSQYGYTFGSGTRLTVV.

The chain joins TRBV3-1 (or the pseudogene TRBV3-2) to TRBJ2-7, with TRBD1 as a possible D gene (5 bases). The CDR3 extends over 15 amino acids. V was shortened by 0 bases and J by 2 bases, with 11 bases between the two germline ends. CDR1 is LGHDT and CDR2 is YNNKEL in the germline V gene (reference sequence). The chain's CDR3 is CASSQDWTTAYEQYF. The CDR3 DNA reads TGTGCCAGCAGCCAAGATTGGACAACCGCCTACGAGCAGTACTTC.

J is TRBJ1-6 and V is TRBV14; D remains unclear. Germline V gene data show CDR1 as SGHDN and CDR2 as FVKESK. The CDR3 consists of 15 residues. The V end was cut by 1 base, the J end by 7 bases, with 11 bases between. CDR3 sequence (DNA): TGTGCCAGCAGCCAAGCTCTGGCAGGCAATTCACCCCTCCACTTT. It encodes CASSQALAGNSPLHF.

The chain employs TRBV5-1 and TRBJ2-5; D unclear. The CDR3 has 14 residues. Germline values: CDR1 SGHRS, CDR2 YFSETQ. Trimming shortened V by 4 bases and J by 1 base, and 11 bases separated the two germline ends. CDR3 region: CASSPSYPQETQYF. CDR3 DNA: TGCGCCAGCAGCCCCTCGTATCCCCAAGAGACCCAGTACTTC. The whole variable domain, remainder taken from reference TRBV5-1 and TRBJ2-5, is KAGVTQTPRYLIKTRGQQVTLSCSPISGHRSVSWYQQTPGQGLQFLFEYFSETQRNKGNFPGRFSGRQFSNSRSEMNVSTLELGDSALYLCASSPSYPQETQYFGPGTRLLVL.

The genes are TRBV19 and TRBJ1-2; 7 nucleotides align to TRBD1. This CDR3 contains 13 residues. Trimming at V came to 3 bases and at J to 2 bases, leaving 0 bases not matched to a gene. Germline values: CDR1 LNHDA, CDR2 SQIVND (reference sequence). CDR3 loop: CASSMTGNYGYTF. As DNA, the CDR3 is TGTGCCAGTAGTATGACAGGGAACTATGGCTACACCTTC.

The V and J genes are TRBV28 and TRBJ2-1; no clear D gene. This CDR3 is built from 11 residues. Germline V gene data show CDR1 as MDHEN and CDR2 as SYDVKM. The V and J ends lost 5 bases and 10 bases respectively, with 9 bases between them. The CDR3 DNA is TGTGCCAGCAGTAGACTCCTAGAGCAGTTCTTC. This sequence encodes CASSRLLEQFF. The whole variable domain, remainder taken from reference TRBV28 and TRBJ2-1, is DVKVTQSSRYLVKRTGEKVFLECVQDMDHENMFWYRQDPGLGLRLIYFSYDVKMKEKGDIPEGYSVSREKKERFSLILESASTNQTSMYLCASSRLLEQFFGPGTRLTVL.

V and J are TRBV30 and TRBJ1-1, with 8 bases aligning to TRBD1. The V segment lost 8 bases and the J segment 2 bases; nucleotides outside the gene matches: 7. CDR3 size: 13 residues. The germline gives CDR1 GTSNPN, CDR2 SVGIG (reference sequence). The CDR3 region is CAGGTGLNTEAFF. The CDR3 coding sequence is TGTGCCGGAGGGACAGGACTAAACACTGAAGCTTTCTTT.

In its sample, this clone was seen a few times. This chain links TRBV30 with TRBJ1-2; unclear D gene. V was clipped by 0 bases and J by 0 bases, with 8 bases between them. Germline loops: CDR1 GTSNPN, CDR2 SVGIG (reference sequence). The CDR3 runs to 14 residues. CDR3 coding DNA: TGTGCCTGGAGTGTACGCGTGTCTAACTATGGCTACACCTTC. This sequence encodes CAWSVRVSNYGYTF.

The chain links TRBV30 to TRBJ1-4; no clear D gene. The V end lost 2 bases, the J end lost 0 bases, and 13 bases lay between the germline ends. The CDR3 is 16 amino acids. The germline CDR1 and CDR2 sequences are GTSNPN and SVGIG (reference sequence). The CDR3 DNA sequence: TGTGCCTGGAGTTCCCTTTTGGGAGCAACTAATGAAAAACTGTTTTTT. Translating gives CAWSSLLGATNEKLFF.

The genes are TRBV11-2 and TRBJ1-4, with TRBD1 identical over 7 bases. The junction had 16 bases not matched to a gene; V was cut back by 5 bases and J by 4 bases. Germline V gives CDR1 SGHAT, CDR2 FQNNGV. The CDR3 spans 18 residues. CDR3 residues: CASSVGKGRDRLNEKLFF. CDR3 in DNA: TGTGCCAGCAGCGTAGGGAAGGGACGGGACAGACTTAATGAAAAACTGTTTTTT. Full variable domain (missing parts from reference TRBV11-2 and TRBJ1-4): EAGVAQSPRYKIIEKRQSVAFWCNPISGHATLYWYQQILGQGPKLLIQFQNNGVVDDSQLPKDRFSAERLKGVDSTLKIQPAKLEDSAVYLCASSVGKGRDRLNEKLFFGSGTQLSVL.

The V call is TRBV10-3, the J call TRBJ1-4; 8 bases are shared with TRBD1. In germline, CDR1 is ENHRY, CDR2 SYGVKD. Losses at the gene ends were 6 bases for V and 0 bases for J; bases not matched to a gene: 3. CDR3 size: 15 residues. The DNA of the CDR3 is TGTGCCATCAGACCGGGACAGGCAACTAATGAAAAACTGTTTTTT. This translates into CAIRPGQATNEKLFF.

J is TRBJ2-5 and V is TRBV27; the match to TRBD2 covers 9 bases. The CDR3 sequence is 13 residues long. V dropped 2 bases and J dropped 5; count of bases not matched to a gene: 0. CDR1 is MNHEY and CDR2 is SMNVEV in the germline V gene (reference sequence). The CDR3 DNA reads TGTGCCAGCAGTTTACTAGCGGGGGAGACCCAGTACTTC. Translation gives CASSLLAGETQYF.

The genes are TRBV9 and TRBJ1-5, with D possibly being TRBD1 (6 bases). Trimming took 0 bases from V and 6 from J, leaving 13 bases between them. CDR3 length equals 15 residues. Germline CDR1 reads SGDLS; CDR2 reads YYNGEE. The CDR3 reads CASSVDNRAGQPQHF. In DNA form, the CDR3 reads TGTGCCAGCAGCGTAGACAACAGGGCGGGTCAGCCCCAGCATTTT.